Given below is one T cell receptor (beta chain) in context. The data derive from a study of technical replicates of blood from a few donors. The table came from immunoSEQ multiplex PCR; TCRdb's copy has only in-frame clones and leaves some out. The sample lists around 70,000 clones, approximately 94% occurring once. CDR3 size: 17 residues. The ends lost 0 bases at V and 5 bases at J; junction bases unmatched: 11. Germline-derived CDR1 and CDR2 are LNHDA and SQIVND (reference sequence). The sequence came from a human donor in good health. The sequencing input was T cells isolated from PBMCs. V gene TRBV19 combines with J gene TRBJ2-5; TRBD1 matches at 8 bases. CDR3 DNA: TGTGCCAGTAGTATAGACCGAGCAGGGGGCGAGGTGGAGACCCAGTACTTC. This encodes CASSIDRAGGEVETQYF.